The next 29 T cell receptor beta chains were all read from a single sample in a study of shared clonotypes between healthy human individuals (dated by TCRdb to between 2020 and 2021). For the CD8 naive samples, CD45RO-negative cells were positively selected for CCR7, yielding a CD45RA+CCR7+ population from which TemRA cells were excluded. The library was prepared using the immunoSEQ multiplex PCR assay. The source is immuneACCESS, and TCRdb retained only in-frame sequences with V and J called. Part of the clones is not carried over; for the studies checked, unresolved V genes explain less than half of this, and the remainder is unexplained. The sample includes millions of clones, with about 95% observed a single time. The top ten clones comprise 0.85% to 1.3% of the sample. What was sequenced was naive CD8+ T cells sorted from blood. The cell subset or site tag for this specimen amounts to: CD45RA+CCR7+. These receptor sequences come from a man between 18 and 29 years old in good health.

J is TRBJ1-5 and V is TRBV7-2, with D possibly matching TRBD1 (5 bases). This CDR3 comprises 14 residues. CDR1 and CDR2 (germline): SGHTA, FQGNSA. The V end lost 2 bases, the J end lost 6 bases, and 11 bases lay between the germline ends. The CDR3 sequence is CASSLWGFGQPQHF. CDR3 nucleotide sequence: TGTGCCAGCAGCTTATGGGGGTTCGGTCAGCCCCAGCATTTT. Complete variable domain (other parts from reference TRBV7-2 and TRBJ1-5): GAGVSQSPSNKVTEKGKDVELRCDPISGHTALYWYRQSLGQGLEFLIYFQGNSAPDKSGLPSDRFSAERTGGSVSTLTIQRTQQEDSAVYLCASSLWGFGQPQHFGDGTRLSIL.

The chain uses TRBV28 and TRBJ2-2; D possibly matches TRBD1 or TRBD2 (6 bases each). The CDR3 covers 15 residues. Germline V lookup: CDR1 MDHEN, CDR2 SYDVKM. Trimming left V 7 bases short and J 5 bases short, with 17 bases between. The CDR3 is CASNRGGRRTGELFF. CDR3 sequence (DNA): TGTGCCAGCAACCGAGGGGGGCGAAGGACCGGGGAGCTGTTTTTT. The whole variable domain, remainder taken from reference TRBV28 and TRBJ2-2, is DVKVTQSSRYLVKRTGEKVFLECVQDMDHENMFWYRQDPGLGLRLIYFSYDVKMKEKGDIPEGYSVSREKKERFSLILESASTNQTSMYLCASNRGGRRTGELFFGEGSRLTVL.

In this sample, this clone turned up a few times. The rearrangement links TRBV2 to TRBJ2-1; TRBD2 matches at 9 bases. V dropped 3 bases and J dropped 6; count of bases not matched to a gene: 6. Germline V gene sequence: CDR1 SNHLY, CDR2 FYNNEI. CDR3 length: 15 residues. The CDR3 reads CASSDYSGGSNEQFF. CDR3 DNA: TGTGCCAGCAGTGATTATAGCGGGGGTTCCAATGAGCAGTTCTTC.

The chain carries TRBV28 and TRBJ2-1; D call uncertain. The V end was cut by 5 bases, the J end by 7 bases, with 21 bases between. The CDR3 totals 16 residues. Germline CDR1 MDHEN, CDR2 SYDVKM. CDR3 DNA sequence: TGTGCCAGCAGTCCCTCGGCCGGGCCCGGTGTGAATGAGCAGTTCTTC. Translated: CASSPSAGPGVNEQFF.

The gene calls are TRBV27 and TRBJ2-7, with TRBD1 matching over 8 bases. This CDR3 has 16 residues. J was trimmed by 0 bases and V by 4 bases; bases with no gene match: 8. CDR1 and CDR2 from the germline V gene are MNHEY and SMNVEV (reference sequence). The CDR3 here is CASSSSRTGPSYEQYF. The CDR3 nucleotides are TGTGCCAGCAGTTCGTCGCGGACAGGGCCCTCCTACGAGCAGTACTTC.

The chain recombines TRBV5-5 with TRBJ1-5; TRBD1 matches at 7 bases. J lost 9 bases, V lost 1 base, and 7 bases had no gene match. The CDR3 extends over 14 amino acids. Germline CDR1 is SGHKS and CDR2 is YYEKEE (reference sequence). The DNA of the CDR3 is TGTGCCAGCAGCTTGCTGGACAGGCTATCGCCCCAGCATTTT. As protein: CASSLLDRLSPQHF.

The CDR3 DNA sequence: TGTGCCAGCACCGGGGGCCCCACTGAAGCTTTCTTT. Encoded protein: CASTGGPTEAFF. The chain is built from TRBV25-1 and TRBJ1-1; perhaps TRBD1 as D (6 bases). V lost 7 bases to trimming and J lost 4 bases, with 10 bases between them. The CDR3 is 12 amino acids. The germline V gene encodes CDR1 MGHDK and CDR2 SYGVNS.

This chain links TRBV4-1 with TRBJ2-5; 8 nucleotides agree with TRBD2. Germline V gene data show CDR1 as MGHRA and CDR2 as YSYEKL. V lost 4 bases and J lost 2; bases outside the gene matches: 3. CDR3 length: 14 residues. The CDR3: CASSRPGGQETQYF. CDR3 nucleotides: TGCGCCAGCAGCCGCCCGGGAGGGCAAGAGACCCAGTACTTC.

The chain uses TRBV5-6 and TRBJ2-3; D may be TRBD2 (7 bases). From germline, CDR1 is SGHDT and CDR2 YYEEEE. Trimming removed 0 bases at V and 2 bases at J, with 13 bases between. The CDR3 covers 16 residues. The CDR3 loop is CASSLATAGATDTQYF. For the CDR3, the DNA is TGTGCCAGCAGCTTGGCCACGGCGGGGGCCACAGATACGCAGTATTTT.

This sequence joins TRBV4-3 and TRBJ2-1, with a possible D match to TRBD2 (6 bases). Germline CDR1 is LGHNA and CDR2 is YSLEER. Trimming took off 0 bases at V and 13 bases at J, with 13 bases between the two ends. The CDR3 length is 13 residues. For the CDR3, the DNA is TGCGCCAGCAGCCAAGATGGGGGGAGCGGACAGTTCTTC. Protein product: CASSQDGGSGQFF.

J is TRBJ2-7 and V is TRBV4-1, with D perhaps being TRBD1 or TRBD2 (5 bases each). CDR3 length equals 15 residues. Per the germline V gene, CDR1 is MGHRA and CDR2 is YSYEKL. V was pared by 0 bases and J by 3 bases, with 12 bases between. DNA of the CDR3: TGCGCCAGCAGCCAAGAACCCCTTGGGGGCTACGAGCAGTACTTC. Its protein is CASSQEPLGGYEQYF.

This chain links TRBV6-1 with TRBJ2-3; D unclear. V was clipped by 4 bases and J by 1 base, with 12 bases between them. The CDR3 sequence is 15 residues long. Germline V gene sequence: CDR1 MNHNS, CDR2 SASEGT. The CDR3 DNA reads TGTGCCAGCAGTGCCTCAGATTACCGCACAGATACGCAGTATTTT. Translating it yields CASSASDYRTDTQYF.

The rearrangement joins TRBV9 to TRBJ2-1, with unresolved D. V lost 4 bases to trimming and J lost 2 bases, with 13 bases between them. CDR3 length: 15 amino acids. Looked up from germline, CDR1 is SGDLS and CDR2 is YYNGEE. CDR3 DNA sequence: TGTGCCAGCAGCCCCACCAGAAGCACCTACAATGAGCAGTTCTTC. Translated, it gives CASSPTRSTYNEQFF.

The rearrangement uses TRBV9 and TRBJ1-2; TRBD1 aligns across 9 bases. CDR3 size: 15 residues. The V and J ends lost 3 bases and 8 bases, in that order; junction bases with no gene match: 11. Germline V gene sequence: CDR1 SGDLS, CDR2 YYNGEE. This chain's CDR3 is CASSDPSGQGEGYTF. DNA for the CDR3: TGTGCCAGCAGCGACCCATCGGGACAGGGCGAAGGCTACACCTTC.

The chain carries TRBV7-9 and TRBJ2-1; D gene uncertain. Trimming removed 1 base at V and 4 bases at J, with 11 bases between. The CDR3 contains 15 residues. Germline assignment: CDR1 SEHNR and CDR2 FQNEAQ (reference sequence). DNA of the CDR3: TGTGCCAGCAGCTTAGATGGCAGCCTGTACAATGAGCAGTTCTTC. It encodes CASSLDGSLYNEQFF.

The chain carries TRBV14 and TRBJ2-7; 7 nucleotides match TRBD1. This CDR3 contains 15 residues. V lost 2 bases, J lost 3 bases, and 7 bases stayed unmatched. The germline V gene encodes CDR1 SGHDN and CDR2 FVKESK. This CDR3 is CASSQRSGGIYEQYF. CDR3 sequence (DNA): TGTGCCAGCAGCCAACGCTCAGGGGGAATCTACGAGCAGTACTTC.

The chain has TRBV7-9 and TRBJ1-2; 7 bases match TRBD1. Germline values: CDR1 SEHNR, CDR2 FQNEAQ (reference sequence). The CDR3 extends over 15 amino acids. With 8 bases clipped from V and 1 base from J, the junction kept 10 bases outside the gene matches. The CDR3 sequence is CASAAGGRSNYGYTF. CDR3 DNA: TGTGCCAGCGCCGCAGGGGGAAGGAGTAACTATGGCTACACCTTC.

CDR3 coding DNA: TGCGCCAGCAGCTTGGTATCGATCACTGAAGCTTTCTTT. This gives the protein CASSLVSITEAFF. V usage is TRBV5-1 and J usage is TRBJ1-1; no clear D gene. The CDR3 is made up of 13 amino acids. Deletions cut 0 bases from V and 4 bases from J, with 7 bases between. Germline V gene sequence: CDR1 SGHRS, CDR2 YFSETQ. The whole variable domain, filled in from reference TRBV5-1 and TRBJ1-1, reads KAGVTQTPRYLIKTRGQQVTLSCSPISGHRSVSWYQQTPGQGLQFLFEYFSETQRNKGNFPGRFSGRQFSNSRSEMNVSTLELGDSALYLCASSLVSITEAFFGQGTRLTVV.

V usage is TRBV5-4 and J usage is TRBJ1-1; D gene uncertain. With 5 bases removed from V and 1 base from J, the gap between germline ends came to 9 bases. Germline loops: CDR1 SGHNT, CDR2 YYREEE (reference sequence). The length of the CDR3 is 13 residues. In nucleotides, the CDR3 is TGTGCCAGCAGAACCGACCAGAACACTGAAGCTTTCTTT. Its translation: CASRTDQNTEAFF.

This clone was recorded once. This rearrangement joins TRBV13 to TRBJ2-3, with D unclear. This CDR3 is 16 amino acids long. Germline lookup yields CDR1 PRHDT and CDR2 FYEKMQ (reference sequence). The ends were cut back, 5 bases at V and 5 bases at J, with 20 bases in the middle. The CDR3 here is CASSLASLIREDTQYF. CDR3 bases: TGTGCCAGCAGCCTGGCATCGTTGATCAGAGAAGATACGCAGTATTTT.

This clone was counted a single time. The chain has TRBV28 and TRBJ2-3; 15 positions agree with TRBD2. The CDR3 loop spans 17 amino acids. The V and J ends lost 4 bases and 2 bases, in that order; junction bases with no gene match: 4. Germline V gene lookup returns CDR1 MDHEN and CDR2 SYDVKM. CDR3: CASSSWTSGGDTDTQYF. The CDR3 DNA reads as TGTGCCAGCAGTTCGTGGACTAGCGGGGGGGACACAGATACGCAGTATTTT.

The chain combines TRBV14 with TRBJ2-1, with D possibly matching TRBD2 (6 bases). The V gene's germline CDR1 is SGHDN and CDR2 FVKESK. There are 13 residues in the CDR3. V was clipped by 2 bases and J by 6 bases, with 8 bases between them. This chain's CDR3 is CASSQWGGNEQFF. CDR3 coding DNA: TGTGCCAGCAGCCAATGGGGAGGCAATGAGCAGTTCTTC.

V and J are TRBV6-1 and TRBJ2-7; the D is unclear. V was cut by 5 bases and J by 4 bases, with 9 bases left in between. This CDR3 contains 12 residues. Germline V gene data show CDR1 as MNHNS and CDR2 as SASEGT. In DNA, the CDR3 is TGTGCCAGCAGTCACGCGGCTTACGAGCAGTACTTC. Encoded protein: CASSHAAYEQYF.

V gene TRBV6-1 combines with J gene TRBJ2-5; 7 positions agree with TRBD2. J was trimmed by 1 base and V by 6 bases; bases with no gene match: 8. Germline V CDR1 and CDR2: MNHNS, SASEGT. This CDR3 spans 15 amino acids. CDR3 nucleotide sequence: TGTGCCAGCAGGGGAGGGGACGGAATCCAAGAGACCCAGTACTTC. Residues: CASRGGDGIQETQYF.

The V and J genes are TRBV5-1 and TRBJ2-7, with unresolved D. Between the trimmed V and J ends, which lost 2 bases and 4 bases, there was a span of 7 bases. The CDR3 consists of 12 residues. The germline V gene encodes CDR1 SGHRS and CDR2 YFSETQ. The DNA for the CDR3 is TGCGCCAGCAGCTTTCTGGGGTACGAGCAGTACTTC. Translated, it gives CASSFLGYEQYF.

The chain carries TRBV13 and TRBJ2-3; 10 bases agree with TRBD2. The germline CDR1 and CDR2 sequences are PRHDT and FYEKMQ (reference sequence). The trim removed 2 bases at V and 0 bases at J, leaving 17 bases unmatched. There are 21 residues in the CDR3. Here the CDR3 reads CASSLRLAGWGNNASTDTQYF. The DNA of the CDR3 is TGTGCCAGCAGCTTACGACTAGCGGGCTGGGGGAATAACGCTAGCACAGATACGCAGTATTTT.

This rearrangement joins TRBV9 to TRBJ2-1; 10 bases line up with TRBD2. V lost 4 bases and J lost 7; bases outside the gene matches: 11. The CDR3 loop spans 16 amino acids. The germline gives CDR1 SGDLS, CDR2 YYNGEE. The CDR3 coding sequence is TGTGCCAGCAGCCCGTGGTCAGGACTAGCGGAAAATGAGCAGTTCTTC. Translating it yields CASSPWSGLAENEQFF.

The chain employs TRBV7-8 and TRBJ2-1, with D perhaps TRBD1 or TRBD2 (5 bases each). The ends were cut back, 3 bases at V and 0 bases at J, with 15 bases in the middle. Per germline, CDR1 SGHVS and CDR2 FQNEAQ. This CDR3 contains 17 residues. The DNA of the CDR3 is TGTGCCAGCAGCTTGGGGACGAGTTTAAGCTCCTACAATGAGCAGTTCTTC. Its protein product is CASSLGTSLSSYNEQFF.

The chain carries TRBV2 and TRBJ2-2; D ambiguous. V gave up 4 bases and J gave up 3 bases, with 12 bases separating them. The CDR3 loop spans 15 amino acids. Germline loops: CDR1 SNHLY, CDR2 FYNNEI. CDR3 sequence: CASSVGAPYTGELFF. CDR3 sequence (DNA): TGTGCCAGCAGTGTTGGCGCCCCCTACACCGGGGAGCTGTTTTTT.